One and the same sample provided the 13 T cell receptor beta chains below, sequenced in a study of T-cell memory formation after mild COVID-19. TCRdb re-analysed the 5' RACE reads in MiXCR, keeping a single row per CDR3 protein. The sample has 25,000 to 35,000 distinct CDR3 sequences, around 7.2% seen once; the top ten hold over 12%. Material: PBMCs or a T cell subset sorted from them (not recorded which). These receptors were obtained from an adult woman who had mild COVID-19 (a few samples of this study predate the infection). Cell type and time point are not known.

This clonotype has a count of ten or more. The rearrangement joins TRBV7-9 to TRBJ1-5; TRBD1 might be the D (6 bases). Germline V lookup: CDR1 SEHNR, CDR2 FQNEAQ (reference sequence). V lost 5 bases and J lost 9, with 11 bases in between. The CDR3 sequence is 12 residues long. Written as DNA, the CDR3 is TGTGCCAGCAGCCTCCGGGGGCGGCCCCAGCATTTT. It specifies CASSLRGRPQHF.

This clonotype was seen repeatedly, ten times or more. This CDR3 is CASSESAGSGSPLHF. The DNA of the CDR3 is TGCGCCAGCAGTGAGTCCGCAGGAAGCGGATCACCCCTCCACTTT. The chain is built from TRBV10-2 and TRBJ1-6; the D is unclear. In germline, CDR1 is WSHSY, CDR2 SAAADI. The CDR3 sequence is 15 residues long. The ends were cut back, 0 bases at V and 10 bases at J, with 13 bases in the middle.

By sample fraction, this clonotype is medium-sized (0.01 to 0.1%). This rearrangement joins TRBV6-2 or TRBV6-3 to TRBJ1-1; no reliable D call. The CDR3 runs 12 residues. The ends were cut back, 6 bases at V and 2 bases at J, with 7 bases in the middle. CDR1 MNHEY and CDR2 SVGEGT come from the germline V gene. The CDR3 loop is CASSWTNTEAFF. DNA for the CDR3: TGTGCCAGCAGCTGGACCAACACTGAAGCTTTCTTT.

This clonotype was counted ten times or more. V and J are TRBV5-1 and TRBJ1-6; D not certain. This CDR3 has 15 residues. Germline V gene sequence: CDR1 SGHRS, CDR2 YFSETQ. Trimming cost V 0 bases and J 5 bases, with 9 bases left between them. CDR3 region: CASSLASADNSPLHF. CDR3 in DNA: TGCGCCAGCAGCTTGGCTTCGGCCGATAATTCACCCCTCCACTTT. The variable domain in full, with the rest retrieved from reference TRBV5-1 and TRBJ1-6, is KAGVTQTPRYLIKTRGQQVTLSCSPISGHRSVSWYQQTPGQGLQFLFEYFSETQRNKGNFPGRFSGRQFSNSRSEMNVSTLELGDSALYLCASSLASADNSPLHFGNGTRLTVT.

This clonotype was seen ten or more times. This chain connects TRBV10-3 to TRBJ2-7, with TRBD2 matching 15 bases. The trim removed 2 bases at V and 4 bases at J, leaving 12 bases unmatched. The CDR3 runs 19 residues. Germline CDR1 and CDR2: ENHRY and SYGVKD. CDR3 nucleotide sequence: TGTGCCATCAGTGAGGGACTAGCGGGGGGGCAATCCAAAAATTACGAGCAGTACTTC. Protein product: CAISEGLAGGQSKNYEQYF.

This clonotype was recorded at least ten times. This chain links TRBV12-3 or TRBV12-4 with TRBJ1-1; 11 bases match TRBD1. Trimming removed 6 bases from V and 1 base from J; junction bases left unmatched: 7. The length of the CDR3 is 16 residues. This CDR3 is CASRSGQGAKNTEAFF. CDR3 coding DNA: TGTGCCAGCAGATCCGGACAGGGGGCCAAGAACACTGAAGCTTTCTTT.

At least ten counts were recorded for this clonotype. V and J are TRBV10-2 and TRBJ1-4; no clear D. Germline V lookup: CDR1 WSHSY, CDR2 SAAADI. The CDR3 loop spans 10 amino acids. With 10 bases removed from V and 10 bases from J, the gap between germline ends came to 10 bases. The CDR3 DNA sequence: TGCGCCACCAGCGACGGAAAACTGTTTTTT. Protein sequence: CATSDGKLFF.

This clonotype was seen at least ten times. The chain recombines TRBV18 with TRBJ1-2; TRBD1 matches 8 bases. The V gene's germline CDR1 is KGHSH and CDR2 LQKENI. There are 14 residues in the CDR3. The trim removed 4 bases at V and 3 bases at J, leaving 4 bases unmatched. The CDR3 here is CASSLGQVYYGYTF. As DNA, the CDR3 is TGTGCCAGCTCACTGGGACAGGTATACTATGGCTACACCTTC.

This clonotype was observed many times. The J gene is TRBJ2-5, the V gene TRBV20-1; D gene uncertain. From germline, CDR1 is DFQATT and CDR2 SNEGSKA (reference sequence). The length of the CDR3 is 12 residues. The V and J ends lost 0 bases and 4 bases respectively, with 6 bases between them. CDR3 sequence reads: CSARDRRETQYF. The CDR3 coding sequence is TGCAGTGCTAGAGATCGTAGAGAGACCCAGTACTTC.

This clonotype was picked up many times. As DNA, the CDR3 is TGCGCCAGCAGCTTGGCCGGAAAGGCCATAACAGATACGCAGTATTTT. Its protein is CASSLAGKAITDTQYF. The rearrangement joins TRBV5-1 to TRBJ2-3; no reliable D call. Germline CDR1 is SGHRS and CDR2 is YFSETQ. The CDR3 is made up of 16 amino acids. The ends were cut back, 0 bases at V and 3 bases at J, with 14 bases in the middle.

Many counts were recorded for this clonotype. The V call is TRBV7-6, the J call TRBJ1-5; perhaps TRBD1 as D (5 bases). V was cut by 5 bases and J by 6 bases, with 14 bases left in between. This CDR3 region has 14 residues. The germline gives CDR1 SGHVS, CDR2 FNYEAQ. The CDR3 DNA reads TGTGCCAGCAGCCCAGGGTTGTACGGTCAGCCCCAGCATTTT. Its translation: CASSPGLYGQPQHF.

This clonotype showed up many times. This chain joins TRBV30 and TRBJ2-1; TRBD2 aligns across 10 bases. This CDR3 is 16 amino acids long. With V trimmed by 3 bases and J by 6 bases, 11 bases remained unmatched. Per germline, CDR1 GTSNPN and CDR2 SVGIG (reference sequence). CDR3 in amino acids: CAWRGQRGGLFNEQFF. The CDR3 DNA is TGTGCCTGGAGGGGTCAGCGGGGGGGCCTGTTCAATGAGCAGTTCTTC.

This clonotype was detected ten times or more. CDR3 DNA: TGTGCCAGCTCACCACCGGGACAGACCTACGAGCAGTACTTC. It codes for CASSPPGQTYEQYF. V is TRBV18 and J is TRBJ2-7, with 7 bases that match TRBD1. There are 14 residues in the CDR3. Germline assignment: CDR1 KGHSH and CDR2 LQKENI. V dropped 0 bases and J dropped 2; count of bases not matched to a gene: 1.